This TCR beta chain was profiled in a study of T-cell reconstitution after alpha-beta-depleted transplantation in children. Study findings and constraints: By about two months after transplant, alpha-beta T cells reportedly arose from several hundred graft clones that had expanded. Diversity of TCRbeta at day 60 was high in some patients, arising from surviving recipient T cells and thymic progenitors. A year had passed since transplant, and T-cell counts and diversity by then came mostly from newly produced T cells.

Worth noting for this clonotype: Its antigen remains unidentified.

Unique molecular identifiers were incorporated when the TCRbeta library was constructed. In TCRdb, the PCR reads were re-called with MiXCR into one record per CDR3 protein. The sample has 900,000 or so distinct CDR3 sequences, around 17% seen once. The germline gives CDR1 SNHLY, CDR2 FYNNEI. The CDR3 loop spans 14 amino acids. The V end lost 3 bases, the J end lost 4 bases, and 12 bases lay between the germline ends. The chain employs TRBV2 and TRBJ1-2, with D perhaps matching TRBD1 (5 bases). Source: PBMCs, mostly from graft donor cells, taken 360 days after TCRalphabeta/CD19-depleted stem cell transplant. The sequence derives from a male patient younger than 18 who had a stem cell transplant for acute lymphoblastic leukemia, so the T cells may come from the graft donor. For the CDR3, the DNA is TGTGCCAGCAGTGAGTCGGACACAGTCTATGGCTACACCTTC. Translating it yields CASSESDTVYGYTF.